One and the same sample provided the 17 T cell receptor beta chains below, sequenced in a study of T-cell reconstitution after alpha-beta-depleted transplantation in children. Unique molecular identifiers were used to barcode this TCRbeta library. MiXCR was run by TCRdb on the PCR reads, yielding one entry per CDR3 protein. Of fewer than 750,000 distinct CDR3 sequences listed, under 30% are singletons. Material: PBMCs, mostly from graft donor cells, obtained 360 days after TCRalphabeta/CD19-depleted stem cell transplant. These receptors all come from a boy under two years old who had a stem cell transplant for acute myeloid leukemia, so the T cells may come from the graft donor.

This chain links TRBV6-2 or TRBV6-3 with TRBJ2-3, with D maybe TRBD2 (6 bases). V shed 7 bases and J shed 2 bases, with 19 bases lying between them. CDR1 is MNHEY and CDR2 is SVGEGT in the germline V gene. This CDR3 region has 16 residues. This chain's CDR3 is CASTSAEPNTTDTQYF. CDR3 sequence (DNA): TGTGCCAGCACTAGCGCCGAACCTAACACCACAGATACGCAGTATTTT.

This clonotype has a handful of counts. V usage is TRBV12-3 or TRBV12-4 and J usage is TRBJ2-1; D unresolved. The length of the CDR3 is 14 residues. Trimming removed 5 bases at V and 5 bases at J, with 13 bases between. CDR3: CASSAYSQNNEQFF. In DNA form, the CDR3 reads TGTGCCAGCAGTGCCTACTCTCAGAACAATGAGCAGTTCTTC.

V usage is TRBV5-1 and J usage is TRBJ1-2; D not resolved. From germline, CDR1 is SGHRS and CDR2 YFSETQ. V was cut by 2 bases and J by 2 bases, with 13 bases left in between. CDR3 size: 15 residues. CDR3 protein: CASSFAITGNYGYTF. The CDR3 DNA reads TGCGCCAGCAGCTTTGCAATTACTGGAAACTATGGCTACACCTTC.

The table lists this clonotype with a few counts. The V call is TRBV6-2 or TRBV6-3, the J call TRBJ2-1; D not certain. Looked up from germline, CDR1 is MNHEY and CDR2 is SVGEGT. Trimming left V 1 base short and J 4 bases short, with 8 bases between. The CDR3 runs 14 residues. DNA of the CDR3: TGTGCCAGCAGTTACTTCGATGCTTACAATGAGCAGTTCTTC. Its protein is CASSYFDAYNEQFF.

This clonotype was detected ten times or more. This chain links TRBV29-1 with TRBJ2-1, with D perhaps TRBD2 (5 bases). From germline, CDR1 is SQVTM and CDR2 ANQGSEA. The V end lost 5 bases, the J end lost 5 bases, and 16 bases lay between the germline ends. The CDR3 totals 14 residues. CDR3 sequence reads: CSVITEVSNNEQFF. The DNA for the CDR3 is TGCAGCGTTATAACGGAGGTTTCCAACAATGAGCAGTTCTTC.

The chain links TRBV20-1 to TRBJ2-7; weak D call: TRBD1 (5 bases). CDR3 length: 12 amino acids. Trimming took off 6 bases at V and 3 bases at J, with 12 bases between the two ends. Germline V CDR1 and CDR2: DFQATT, SNEGSKA (reference sequence). The CDR3 loop reads CSAVPGNYEQYV. The CDR3 DNA reads TGCAGTGCCGTGCCAGGGAACTACGAGCAGTACGTC.

V gene TRBV20-1 combines with J gene TRBJ1-6; D unclear. V lost 5 bases to trimming and J lost 7 bases, with 18 bases between them. Germline V gene lookup returns CDR1 DFQATT and CDR2 SNEGSKA (reference sequence). The CDR3 is made up of 15 amino acids. The CDR3 nucleotides read TGCAGTGCTGCCACCCGAGACACGCCGAATTCACCCCTCCACTTT. Its translation is CSAATRDTPNSPLHF.

This clonotype was observed a handful of times. This CDR3 is CSARDRWGTYGYTF. The CDR3 DNA is TGCAGTGCTAGAGATAGATGGGGGACCTATGGCTACACCTTC. The V gene is TRBV20-1, the J gene TRBJ1-2, with D tentatively TRBD1 (5 bases). The V end lost 0 bases, the J end lost 4 bases, and 12 bases lay between the germline ends. Germline CDR1 and CDR2: DFQATT and SNEGSKA (reference sequence). The CDR3 has 14 amino acids.

Only a few counts were recorded for this clonotype. V gene TRBV7-2 combines with J gene TRBJ2-7, with D unclear. The CDR3 spans 15 residues. Germline V gives CDR1 SGHTA, CDR2 FQGNSA. The V and J ends lost 3 bases and 5 bases respectively, with 17 bases between them. CDR3 DNA: TGTGCCAGCAGCTTTTACGGTGAGCCTATGAACGAGCAGTACTTC. Translation: CASSFYGEPMNEQYF. Using reference TRBV7-2 and TRBJ2-7 for the parts outside the CDR3, the full variable domain is GAGVSQSPSNKVTEKGKDVELRCDPISGHTALYWYRQSLGQGLEFLIYFQGNSAPDKSGLPSDRFSAERTGGSVSTLTIQRTQQEDSAVYLCASSFYGEPMNEQYFGPGTRLTVT.

This rearrangement joins TRBV3-1 to TRBJ2-6, with TRBD2 as a possible D gene (6 bases). The length of the CDR3 is 15 residues. Germline assignment: CDR1 LGHDT and CDR2 YNNKEL (reference sequence). V lost 4 bases, J lost 2 bases, and 9 bases lay in between. This chain's CDR3 is CASSRRGAGANVLTF. The CDR3 bases are TGTGCCAGCAGCCGGAGGGGAGCTGGGGCCAACGTCCTGACTTTC.

V and J are TRBV4-3 and TRBJ1-5; D remains unclear. V was trimmed by 1 base and J by 6 bases, leaving 13 bases between them. The CDR3 has 15 residues. CDR1 is LGHNA, CDR2 YSLEER, per germline. This chain's CDR3 is CASSQALDTPQPQHF. The CDR3 DNA sequence: TGCGCCAGCAGCCAAGCCCTAGACACGCCTCAGCCCCAGCATTTT.

This chain joins TRBV20-1 and TRBJ1-2, with TRBD1 as a possible D gene (5 bases). V lost 0 bases and J lost 0, with 11 bases in between. The CDR3 totals 15 residues. Germline loops: CDR1 DFQATT, CDR2 SNEGSKA (reference sequence). The CDR3 DNA sequence: TGCAGTGCTAGAGATCTAAGACAGTCTAACTATGGCTACACCTTC. It encodes CSARDLRQSNYGYTF.

The V and J genes are TRBV6-1 and TRBJ2-1; 7 nucleotides line up with TRBD1. CDR3 length equals 15 residues. Germline V lookup: CDR1 MNHNS, CDR2 SASEGT. Trimming at V came to 5 bases and at J to 4 bases, leaving 8 bases not matched to a gene. The CDR3 DNA reads TGTGCCAGCAGTACCGGGACAGTCGGATACAATGAGCAGTTCTTC. Translated: CASSTGTVGYNEQFF.

This clonotype has ten or more counts. V is TRBV6-5 and J is TRBJ1-3, with 9 bases identical to TRBD1. The length of the CDR3 is 16 residues. V gave up 6 bases and J gave up 2 bases; unmatched junction bases: 8. CDR1 and CDR2 (germline): MNHEY, SVGAGI. In nucleotides, the CDR3 is TGTGCCAGCAGAATGACAGGGGGAAGCCCTGGAAACACCATATATTTT. This sequence encodes CASRMTGGSPGNTIYF.

The rearrangement links TRBV25-1 to TRBJ2-2; unclear D gene. Trimming pared 3 bases from V and 3 bases from J, leaving 8 bases between. The CDR3 runs 14 residues. Germline CDR1 reads MGHDK; CDR2 reads SYGVNS. CDR3 sequence (DNA): TGTGCCAGCAGTGAGGCAGGTTACACCGGGGAGCTGTTTTTT. Translated: CASSEAGYTGELFF. Full variable domain (missing parts from reference TRBV25-1 and TRBJ2-2): EADIYQTPRYLVIGTGKKITLECSQTMGHDKMYWYQQDPGMELHLIHYSYGVNSTEKGDLSSESTVSRIRTEHFPLTLESARPSHTSQYLCASSEAGYTGELFFGEGSRLTVL.

The chain is built from TRBV12-3 or TRBV12-4 and TRBJ2-2; the match to TRBD1 covers 8 bases. J lost 6 bases, V lost 5 bases, and 14 bases had no gene match. The CDR3 is 17 amino acids. CDR3 amino acids: CASSTYSTGAGSGELFF. The CDR3 coding sequence is TGTGCCAGCAGTACCTACTCGACAGGGGCGGGATCCGGGGAGCTGTTTTTT.

The rearrangement links TRBV7-6 to TRBJ1-5; 9 nucleotides agree with TRBD1. This CDR3 region has 15 residues. V shed 5 bases and J 6 bases; nucleotides not matched to a gene: 8. Germline V gene lookup returns CDR1 SGHVS and CDR2 FNYEAQ. CDR3 DNA sequence: TGTGCCAGCAGCCCCTCGGACAGGGGAGTTCAGCCCCAGCATTTT. This sequence encodes CASSPSDRGVQPQHF.